The rows below give T cell receptor beta chains drawn from one sample of a study of Ad26.COV2.S vaccination and SARS-CoV-2 variants. Profiled with immunoSEQ multiplex PCR; TCRdb holds only in-frame clones, not every one. The repertoire holds 350,000 to 450,000 clones, with roughly 90% as singletons. The sequences come from peripheral blood, collected in a trial of Ad26.COV2.S vaccine versus placebo. These receptor sequences come from a person between 18 and 65 years old who received the Ad26.COV2.S COVID-19 vaccine or a placebo. CDR3s include the opening cysteine and the closing phenylalanine or tryptophan. D genes are given only for firm matches. Not every row has a clone size; where given, it reads once, few, many or a size class.

NA,TRBJ2-5,TRBV24-1,TRBD1,TGTGCCACCAGTGATTTGTTGGACAGGGGGCTCGAGACCCAGTACTTC,CATSDLLDRGLETQYF
NA,TRBJ2-5,TRBV9,NA,TGTGCCAGCAGCGTAGGGACAACGGGACAAGAGACCCAGTACTTC,CASSVGTTGQETQYF
NA,TRBJ2-7,TRBV7-8,TRBD2,TGTGCCAGCAGCTTAGTATCGGTGGGTGCTAGCGGGCTCTACGAGCAGTACTTC,CASSLVSVGASGLYEQYF
NA,TRBJ1-6,TRBV14,NA,TGTGCCAGCAGCCAAGATTATTATTCACCCCTCCACTTT,CASSQDYYSPLHF
NA,TRBJ1-1,TRBV19,NA,TGTGCCAGTAGTATTGTCAGGACTGAAGCTTTCTTT,CASSIVRTEAFF
NA,TRBJ2-1,TRBV15,TRBD2,TGTGCCACCAGCGGACCCGGGGGGGGCAATGAGCAGTTCTTC,CATSGPGGGNEQFF
NA,TRBJ2-1,TRBV7-2,TRBD2,TGTGCCAGCAGCTCGACTAGCGGGAGTTACAATGAGCAGTTCTTC,CASSSTSGSYNEQFF
NA,TRBJ1-1,TRBV6-5,NA,TGTGCCAGCAGGAAAGGAGTCGGGAACACTGAAGCTTTCTTT,CASRKGVGNTEAFF
NA,TRBJ2-1,TRBV6-5,TRBD2,TGTGCCAGTTATAGCGGGAGGTTCTACAATGAGCAGTTCTTC,CASYSGRFYNEQFF
NA,TRBJ2-7,TRBV9,TRBD2,TGTGCCAGCAGCGCTGGGGTAGCGGGGGTCCAGAAACACGAGCAGTACTTC,CASSAGVAGVQKHEQYF
NA,TRBJ2-1,TRBV5-1,NA,TGCGCCAGCAGCTTGTACCGGACTTCCGATGAGCAGTTCTTC,CASSLYRTSDEQFF
NA,TRBJ2-2,TRBV6-5,NA,TGTGCCAGCAGTTATCCCTGGGCGGGAAGCACCGGGGAGCTGTTTTTT,CASSYPWAGSTGELFF
many,TRBJ2-6,TRBV6-2/TRBV6-3,NA,TGTGCCAGCAGTTATGACGGCTCTGGGGCCAACGTCCTGACTTTC,CASSYDGSGANVLTF
NA,TRBJ2-4,TRBV7-5,NA,TGTGTCAGAAGCCGTCGGGACGGGACACAGGCCAAAAACATTCAGTACTTC,CVRSRRDGTQAKNIQYF
NA,TRBJ2-2,TRBV3-1/TRBV3-2,TRBD1,TGTGCCAGCAGCCCTCGGACAGGGGTCATCACCGGGGAGCTGTTTTTT,CASSPRTGVITGELFF
once,TRBJ2-3,TRBV9,NA,TGTGCCAGCAGCGCCCGGGTAGCGGAAAGCACAGATACGCAGTATTTT,CASSARVAESTDTQYF